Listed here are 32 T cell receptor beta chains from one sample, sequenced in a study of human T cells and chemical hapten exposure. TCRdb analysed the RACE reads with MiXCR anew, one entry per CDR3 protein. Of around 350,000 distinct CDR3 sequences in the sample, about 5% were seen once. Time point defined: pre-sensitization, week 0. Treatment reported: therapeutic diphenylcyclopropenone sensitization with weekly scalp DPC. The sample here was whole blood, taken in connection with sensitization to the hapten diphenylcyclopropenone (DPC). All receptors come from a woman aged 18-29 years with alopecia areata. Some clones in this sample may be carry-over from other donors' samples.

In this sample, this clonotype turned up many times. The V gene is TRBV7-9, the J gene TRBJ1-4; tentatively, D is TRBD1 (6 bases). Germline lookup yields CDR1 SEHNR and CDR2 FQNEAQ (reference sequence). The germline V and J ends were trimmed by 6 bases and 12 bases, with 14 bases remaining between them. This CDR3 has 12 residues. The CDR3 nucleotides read TGTGCCAGCAGGTCTGGGGGCACGCAACTGTTTTTT. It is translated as CASRSGGTQLFF.

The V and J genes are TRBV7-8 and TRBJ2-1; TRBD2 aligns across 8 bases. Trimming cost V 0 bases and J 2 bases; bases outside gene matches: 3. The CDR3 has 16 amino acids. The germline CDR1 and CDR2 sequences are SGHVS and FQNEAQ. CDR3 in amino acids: CASSLAGLVAYNEQFF. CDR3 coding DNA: TGTGCCAGCAGCTTAGCGGGACTAGTGGCCTACAATGAGCAGTTCTTC.

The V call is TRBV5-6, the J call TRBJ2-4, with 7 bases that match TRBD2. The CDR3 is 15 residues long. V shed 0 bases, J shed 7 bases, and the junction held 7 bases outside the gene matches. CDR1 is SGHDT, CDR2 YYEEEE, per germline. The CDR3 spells CASSLGRGNWNIQYF. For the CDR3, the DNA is TGTGCCAGCAGCTTGGGGCGGGGGAATTGGAACATTCAGTACTTC.

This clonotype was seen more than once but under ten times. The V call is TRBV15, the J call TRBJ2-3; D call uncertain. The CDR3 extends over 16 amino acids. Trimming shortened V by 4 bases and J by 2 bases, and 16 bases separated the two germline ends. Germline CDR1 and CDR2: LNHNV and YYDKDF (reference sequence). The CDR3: CATSISPGPSTDTQYF. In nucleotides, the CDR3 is TGTGCCACCAGCATTAGTCCGGGCCCGTCCACAGATACGCAGTATTTT.

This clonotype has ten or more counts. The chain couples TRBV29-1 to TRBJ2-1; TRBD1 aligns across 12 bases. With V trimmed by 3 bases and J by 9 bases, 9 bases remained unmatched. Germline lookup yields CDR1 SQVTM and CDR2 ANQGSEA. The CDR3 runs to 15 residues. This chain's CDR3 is CSVDRGTGGRGEQFF. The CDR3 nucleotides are TGCAGCGTTGATCGGGGGACAGGGGGCCGCGGTGAGCAGTTCTTC.

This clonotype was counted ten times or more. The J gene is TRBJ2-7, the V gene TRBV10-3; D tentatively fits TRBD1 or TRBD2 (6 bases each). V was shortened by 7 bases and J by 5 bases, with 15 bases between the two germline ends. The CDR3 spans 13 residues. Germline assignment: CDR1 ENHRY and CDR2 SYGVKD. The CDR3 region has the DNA TGTGCCATCAATTCTGGGGGGCGCGACGAGCAGTACTTC. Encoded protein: CAINSGGRDEQYF.

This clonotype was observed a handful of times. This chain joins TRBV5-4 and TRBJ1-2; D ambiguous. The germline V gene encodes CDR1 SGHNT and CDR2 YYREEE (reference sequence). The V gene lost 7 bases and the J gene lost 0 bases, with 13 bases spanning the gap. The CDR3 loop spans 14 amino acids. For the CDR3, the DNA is TGTGCCAGCGGGTTGACTGGGGCTAACTATGGCTACACCTTC. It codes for CASGLTGANYGYTF.

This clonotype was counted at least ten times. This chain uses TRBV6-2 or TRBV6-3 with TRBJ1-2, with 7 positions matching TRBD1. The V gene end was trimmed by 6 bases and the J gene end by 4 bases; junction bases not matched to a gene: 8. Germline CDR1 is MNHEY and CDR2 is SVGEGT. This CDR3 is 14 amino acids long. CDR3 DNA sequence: TGTGCCAGCAGCAAACAGGGGAGCGGCTATGGCTACACCTTC. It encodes CASSKQGSGYGYTF.

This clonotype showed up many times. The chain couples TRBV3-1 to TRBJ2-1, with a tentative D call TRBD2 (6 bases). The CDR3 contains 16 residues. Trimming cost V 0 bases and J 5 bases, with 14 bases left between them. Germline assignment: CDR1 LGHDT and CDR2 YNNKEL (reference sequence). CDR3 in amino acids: CASSQESGLPHNEQFF. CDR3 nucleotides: TGTGCCAGCAGCCAAGAGTCGGGACTCCCACACAATGAGCAGTTCTTC.

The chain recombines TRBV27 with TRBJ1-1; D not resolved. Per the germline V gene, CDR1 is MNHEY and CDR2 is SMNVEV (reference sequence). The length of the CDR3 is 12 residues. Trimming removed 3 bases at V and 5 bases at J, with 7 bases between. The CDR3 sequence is CASSLLGTEAFF. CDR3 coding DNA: TGTGCCAGCAGTTTGCTTGGGACTGAAGCTTTCTTT.

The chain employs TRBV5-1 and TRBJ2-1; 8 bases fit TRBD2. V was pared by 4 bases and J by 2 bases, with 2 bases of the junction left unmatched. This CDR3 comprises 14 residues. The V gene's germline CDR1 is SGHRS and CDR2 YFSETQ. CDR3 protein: CASSRGGPYNEQFF. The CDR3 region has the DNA TGCGCCAGCAGCCGCGGGGGGCCCTACAATGAGCAGTTCTTC.

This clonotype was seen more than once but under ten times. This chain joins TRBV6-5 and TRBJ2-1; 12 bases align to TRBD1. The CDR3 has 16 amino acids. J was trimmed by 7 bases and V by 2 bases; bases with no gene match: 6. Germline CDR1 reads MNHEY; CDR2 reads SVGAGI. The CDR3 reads CASSYTGTGGGNEQFF. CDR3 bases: TGTGCCAGCAGTTACACCGGGACAGGGGGCGGAAATGAGCAGTTCTTC.

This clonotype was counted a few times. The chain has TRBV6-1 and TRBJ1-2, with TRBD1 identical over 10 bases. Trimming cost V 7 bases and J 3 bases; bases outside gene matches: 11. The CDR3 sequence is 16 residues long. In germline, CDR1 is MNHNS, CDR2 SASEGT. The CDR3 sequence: CASTAVGTGDYYGYTF. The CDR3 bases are TGTGCCAGCACCGCAGTGGGGACAGGGGATTACTATGGCTACACCTTC.

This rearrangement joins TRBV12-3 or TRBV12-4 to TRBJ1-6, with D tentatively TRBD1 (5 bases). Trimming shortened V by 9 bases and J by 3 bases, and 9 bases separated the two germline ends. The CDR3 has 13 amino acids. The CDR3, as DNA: TGTGCCAGTCACGACAGCTATAATTCACCCCTCCACTTT. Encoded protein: CASHDSYNSPLHF.

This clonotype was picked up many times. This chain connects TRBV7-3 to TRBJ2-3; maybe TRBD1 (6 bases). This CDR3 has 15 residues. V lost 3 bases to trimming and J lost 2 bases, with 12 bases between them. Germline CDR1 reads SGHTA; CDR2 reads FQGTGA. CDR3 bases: TGTGCCAGCAGCTTGACAGGATTAGTCACAGATACGCAGTATTTT. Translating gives CASSLTGLVTDTQYF. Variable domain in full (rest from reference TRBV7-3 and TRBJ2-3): GAGVSQTPSNKVTEKGKYVELRCDPISGHTALYWYRQSLGQGPEFLIYFQGTGAADDSGLPNDRFFAVRPEGSVSTLKIQRTERGDSAVYLCASSLTGLVTDTQYFGPGTRLTVL.

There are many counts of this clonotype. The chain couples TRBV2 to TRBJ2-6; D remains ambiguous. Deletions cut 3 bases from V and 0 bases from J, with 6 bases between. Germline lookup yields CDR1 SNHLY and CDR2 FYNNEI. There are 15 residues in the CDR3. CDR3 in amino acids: CASSDKNSGANVLTF. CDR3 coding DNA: TGTGCCAGCAGTGACAAAAACTCTGGGGCCAACGTCCTGACTTTC.

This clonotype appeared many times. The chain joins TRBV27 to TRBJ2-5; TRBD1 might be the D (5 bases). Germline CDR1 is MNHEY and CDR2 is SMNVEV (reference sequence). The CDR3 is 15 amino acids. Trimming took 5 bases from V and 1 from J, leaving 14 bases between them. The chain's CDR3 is CASSPMTAFQETQYF. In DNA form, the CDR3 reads TGTGCCAGCAGTCCTATGACAGCATTCCAAGAGACCCAGTACTTC.

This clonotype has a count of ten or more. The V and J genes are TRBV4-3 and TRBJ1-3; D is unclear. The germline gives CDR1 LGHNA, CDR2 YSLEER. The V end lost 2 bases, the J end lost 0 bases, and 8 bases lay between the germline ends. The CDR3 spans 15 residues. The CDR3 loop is CASSQSGHSGNTIYF. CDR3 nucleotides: TGCGCCAGCAGCCAATCGGGCCACTCTGGAAACACCATATATTTT.

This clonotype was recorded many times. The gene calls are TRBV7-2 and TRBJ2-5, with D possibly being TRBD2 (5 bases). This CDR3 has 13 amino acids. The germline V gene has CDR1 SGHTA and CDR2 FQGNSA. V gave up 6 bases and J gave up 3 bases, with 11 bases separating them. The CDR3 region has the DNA TGTGCCAGCAGTCGGGGTATGGAAGAGACCCAGTACTTC. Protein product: CASSRGMEETQYF.

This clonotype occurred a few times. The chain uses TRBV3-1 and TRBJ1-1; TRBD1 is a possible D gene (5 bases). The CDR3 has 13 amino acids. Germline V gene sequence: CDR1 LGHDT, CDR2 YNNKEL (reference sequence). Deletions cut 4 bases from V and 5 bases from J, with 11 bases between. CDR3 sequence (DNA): TGTGCCAGCAGCCGTCTAGGGGTTACTGAAGCTTTCTTT. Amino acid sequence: CASSRLGVTEAFF.

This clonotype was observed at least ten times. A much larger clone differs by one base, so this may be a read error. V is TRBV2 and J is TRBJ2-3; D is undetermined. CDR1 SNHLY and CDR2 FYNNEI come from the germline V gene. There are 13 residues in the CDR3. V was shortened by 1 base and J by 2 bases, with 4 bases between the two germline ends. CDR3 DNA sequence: TGTGCCAGCAGTGAAGGGGACACAGATACGCAGTATTTT. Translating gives CASSEGDTDTQYF.

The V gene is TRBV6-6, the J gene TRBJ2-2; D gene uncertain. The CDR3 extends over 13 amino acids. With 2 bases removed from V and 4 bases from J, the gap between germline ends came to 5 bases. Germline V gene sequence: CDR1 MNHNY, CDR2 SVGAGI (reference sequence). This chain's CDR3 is CASSYGFTGELFF. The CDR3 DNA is TGTGCCAGCAGTTACGGGTTCACCGGGGAGCTGTTTTTT.

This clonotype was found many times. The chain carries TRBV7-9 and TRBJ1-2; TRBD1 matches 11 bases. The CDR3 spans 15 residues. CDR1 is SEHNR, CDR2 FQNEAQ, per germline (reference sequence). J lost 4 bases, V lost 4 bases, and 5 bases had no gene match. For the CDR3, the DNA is TGTGCCAGCAGCTCCCGGGACAGGGGGTCCTATGGCTACACCTTC. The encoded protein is CASSSRDRGSYGYTF.

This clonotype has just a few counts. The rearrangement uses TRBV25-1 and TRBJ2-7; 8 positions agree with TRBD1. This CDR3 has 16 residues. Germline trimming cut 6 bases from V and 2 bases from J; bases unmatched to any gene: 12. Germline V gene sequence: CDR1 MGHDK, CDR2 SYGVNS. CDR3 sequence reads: CASRSSSGQAPYEQYF. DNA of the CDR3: TGTGCCAGCAGAAGCTCCTCGGGACAGGCTCCCTACGAGCAGTACTTC.

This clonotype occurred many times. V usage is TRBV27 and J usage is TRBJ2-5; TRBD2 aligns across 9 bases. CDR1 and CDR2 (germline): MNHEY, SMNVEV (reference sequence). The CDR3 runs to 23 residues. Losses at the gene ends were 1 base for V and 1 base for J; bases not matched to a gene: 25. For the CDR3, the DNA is TGTGCCAGCAGTTTATGGGTCCCGAGGGGACCGGGTCTAGCGGGGCGCCGCCAAGAGACCCAGTACTTC. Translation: CASSLWVPRGPGLAGRRQETQYF.

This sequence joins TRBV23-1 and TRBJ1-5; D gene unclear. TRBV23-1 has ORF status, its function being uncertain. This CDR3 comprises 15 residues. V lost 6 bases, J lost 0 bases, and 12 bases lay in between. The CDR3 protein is CASSGREYSNQPQHF. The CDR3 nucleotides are TGCGCCAGCAGCGGGAGGGAGTATAGCAATCAGCCCCAGCATTTT.

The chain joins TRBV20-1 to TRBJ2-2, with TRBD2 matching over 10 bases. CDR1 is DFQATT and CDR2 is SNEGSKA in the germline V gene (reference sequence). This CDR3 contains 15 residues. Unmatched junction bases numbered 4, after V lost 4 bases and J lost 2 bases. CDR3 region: CSATSGGSNTGELFF. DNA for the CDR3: TGCAGTGCTACTAGCGGGGGCTCCAACACCGGGGAGCTGTTTTTT.

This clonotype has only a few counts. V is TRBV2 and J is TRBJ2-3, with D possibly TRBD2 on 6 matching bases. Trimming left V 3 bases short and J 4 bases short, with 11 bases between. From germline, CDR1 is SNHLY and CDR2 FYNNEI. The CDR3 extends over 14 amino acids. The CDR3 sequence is CASSEGTPPDTQYF. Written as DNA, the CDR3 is TGTGCCAGCAGTGAGGGGACTCCACCAGATACGCAGTATTTT.

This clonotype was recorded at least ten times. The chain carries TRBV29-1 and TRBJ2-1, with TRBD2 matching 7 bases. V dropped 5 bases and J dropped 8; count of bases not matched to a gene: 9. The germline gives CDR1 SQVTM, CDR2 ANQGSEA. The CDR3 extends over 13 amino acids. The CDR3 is CSVRASGADEQFF. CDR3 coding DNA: TGCAGCGTTCGGGCTAGCGGTGCTGATGAGCAGTTCTTC.

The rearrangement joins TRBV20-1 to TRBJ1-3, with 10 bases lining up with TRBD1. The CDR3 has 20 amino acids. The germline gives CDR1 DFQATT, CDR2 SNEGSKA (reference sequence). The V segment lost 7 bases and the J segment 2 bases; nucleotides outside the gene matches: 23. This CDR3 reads CSGHLKDRGFRRDPGNTIYF. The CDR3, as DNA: TGCAGTGGACATCTTAAGGACAGGGGGTTTCGTCGGGACCCTGGAAACACCATATATTTT.

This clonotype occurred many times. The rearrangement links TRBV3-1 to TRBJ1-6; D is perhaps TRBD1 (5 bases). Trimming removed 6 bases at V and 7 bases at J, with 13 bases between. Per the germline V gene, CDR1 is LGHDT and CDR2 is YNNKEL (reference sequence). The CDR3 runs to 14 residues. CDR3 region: CASSLDSRNSPLHF. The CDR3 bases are TGTGCCAGCAGTCTCGACAGCCGGAATTCACCCCTCCACTTT.

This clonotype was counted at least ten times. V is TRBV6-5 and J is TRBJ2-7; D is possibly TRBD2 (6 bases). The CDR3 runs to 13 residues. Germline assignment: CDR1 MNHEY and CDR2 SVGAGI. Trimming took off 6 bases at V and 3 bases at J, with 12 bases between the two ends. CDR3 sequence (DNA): TGTGCCAGCAGGTCGGGACTGGGCTACGAGCAGTACTTC. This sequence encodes CASRSGLGYEQYF.